The 18 T cell receptor beta chains below all came from one sample that was sequenced in a study of blood T cell repertoires in COVID-19. This table comes from immunoSEQ multiplex PCR, and its TCRdb copy is limited to in-frame clones, with some not included. Of approximately 78,000 clones listed, approximately 91% are singletons. Sequenced input: peripheral blood. The receptors derive from a man between 45 and 60 years old with acute or convalescent COVID-19.

The V gene is TRBV6-1, the J gene TRBJ2-7, with TRBD1 matching 11 bases. Germline CDR1 reads MNHNS; CDR2 reads SASEGT. The J segment lost 7 bases and the V segment lost 0 bases, leaving 5 bases of the junction unmatched. The CDR3 has 15 amino acids. The CDR3 region has the DNA TGTGCCAGCAGTGAAGCTGGACAGGGGGCAGGAGAGCAGTACTTC. Protein sequence: CASSEAGQGAGEQYF.

The chain links TRBV10-3 to TRBJ2-2, with 7 bases lining up with TRBD2. From germline, CDR1 is ENHRY and CDR2 SYGVKD. Trimming at V came to 7 bases and at J to 0 bases, leaving 8 bases not matched to a gene. There are 16 residues in the CDR3. CDR3 protein: CAITELRGSNTGELFF. CDR3 coding DNA: TGTGCCATCACCGAATTGCGGGGGTCGAACACCGGGGAGCTGTTTTTT.

V gene TRBV7-8 combines with J gene TRBJ1-2; 8 bases map to TRBD1. V trimming: 5 bases; J trimming: 0 bases; junction bases outside the gene matches: 14. This CDR3 region has 18 residues. CDR1 and CDR2 from the germline V gene are SGHVS and FQNEAQ. For the CDR3, the DNA is TGTGCCAGCAGCCCGCCTCGGACAGGGTGGCTCTCTAACTATGGCTACACCTTC. This translates into CASSPPRTGWLSNYGYTF.

In its sample, this clone was seen many times. The V and J genes are TRBV5-5 and TRBJ2-3, with D tentatively TRBD1 (5 bases). Germline CDR1 SGHKS, CDR2 YYEKEE (reference sequence). The CDR3 length is 14 residues. Trimming stripped 4 bases from V and 1 base from J, with 10 bases between. The CDR3 protein is CASSARQRTDTQYF. The DNA of the CDR3 is TGTGCCAGCAGCGCCCGACAGCGCACAGATACGCAGTATTTT.

The rearrangement uses TRBV9 and TRBJ1-6; the D is unclear. Trimming cost V 2 bases and J 6 bases, with 3 bases left between them. The CDR3 contains 12 residues. Germline V lookup: CDR1 SGDLS, CDR2 YYNGEE. Here the CDR3 DNA reads TGTGCCAGCAGCGTTAGTAATTCACCCCTCCACTTT. Translating gives CASSVSNSPLHF.

This chain connects TRBV11-3 to TRBJ2-1; D possibly corresponds to TRBD1 (6 bases). The CDR3 is 14 amino acids. The germline V gene has CDR1 SGHNT and CDR2 YENEEA. V lost 1 base and J lost 6, with 10 bases in between. The CDR3 sequence is CASSLGGTSNEQFF. DNA of the CDR3: TGTGCCAGCAGCTTAGGAGGGACATCCAATGAGCAGTTCTTC.

The chain recombines TRBV11-1 with TRBJ2-5, with 9 nucleotides matching TRBD2. This CDR3 is 13 amino acids long. V shed 5 bases, J shed 6 bases, and the junction held 4 bases outside the gene matches. CDR1 is SGHAT and CDR2 is FQDESV in the germline V gene (reference sequence). The CDR3 DNA reads as TGTGCCAGCAGCCCTAGCGGGGCACAGACCCAGTACTTC. It yields the protein CASSPSGAQTQYF.

The rearrangement links TRBV3-1 (or the pseudogene TRBV3-2) to TRBJ2-2; 10 bases are a match to TRBD1. From germline, CDR1 is LGHDT and CDR2 YNNKEL (reference sequence). With 4 bases clipped from V and 5 bases from J, the junction kept 4 bases outside the gene matches. The CDR3 has 15 residues. The CDR3 spells CASSPRTGGTGELFF. Here the CDR3 DNA reads TGTGCCAGCAGCCCGAGGACAGGGGGTACCGGGGAGCTGTTTTTT.

The chain uses TRBV5-1 and TRBJ2-1; 7 bases are a match to TRBD1. Germline V gene sequence: CDR1 SGHRS, CDR2 YFSETQ. There are 11 residues in the CDR3. The J segment lost 9 bases and the V segment lost 7 bases, leaving 4 bases of the junction unmatched. The CDR3 is CASRAGGEQFF. In DNA form, the CDR3 reads TGCGCCAGCCGAGCAGGGGGTGAGCAGTTCTTC. The full variable domain, its missing parts supplied by reference TRBV5-1 and TRBJ2-1, is KAGVTQTPRYLIKTRGQQVTLSCSPISGHRSVSWYQQTPGQGLQFLFEYFSETQRNKGNFPGRFSGRQFSNSRSEMNVSTLELGDSALYLCASRAGGEQFFGPGTRLTVL.

The chain carries TRBV28 and TRBJ1-1; TRBD1 agrees at 7 bases. The V and J ends lost 4 bases and 8 bases, in that order; junction bases with no gene match: 7. Germline V CDR1 and CDR2: MDHEN, SYDVKM. There are 13 residues in the CDR3. The CDR3 region has the DNA TGTGCCAGCAGTTCGGGACAGTCCGCGGAAGCTTTCTTT. It specifies CASSSGQSAEAFF.

This chain links TRBV6-6 with TRBJ1-1, with D maybe TRBD1 (5 bases). The germline gives CDR1 MNHNY, CDR2 SVGAGI (reference sequence). The germline V and J ends were trimmed by 6 bases and 11 bases, with 13 bases remaining between them. The CDR3 is made up of 11 amino acids. The chain's CDR3 is CASRLGLEAFF. Here the CDR3 DNA reads TGTGCCAGCAGGTTGGGGCTCGAGGCTTTCTTT.

V is TRBV7-2 and J is TRBJ2-7, with 8 bases aligning to TRBD2. This CDR3 has 16 amino acids. Germline V CDR1 and CDR2: SGHTA, FQGNSA. V lost 5 bases and J lost 0; bases outside the gene matches: 9. CDR3 DNA: TGTGCCAGCAGCCCACGGACTAGCAGCTACTCCTACGAGCAGTACTTC. This encodes CASSPRTSSYSYEQYF.

The V gene is TRBV5-1, the J gene TRBJ1-2; 8 nucleotides align to TRBD1. Germline loops: CDR1 SGHRS, CDR2 YFSETQ. V lost 6 bases and J lost 2; bases outside the gene matches: 6. The CDR3 has 14 amino acids. CDR3 DNA sequence: TGCGCCAGCAACTGGGGACAGGCGAACTATGGCTACACCTTC. Translation: CASNWGQANYGYTF.

This clone was found once. The chain combines TRBV27 with TRBJ2-7, with D tentatively TRBD2 (7 bases). The CDR3 length is 15 residues. Trimming cost V 0 bases and J 7 bases, with 16 bases left between them. Germline-derived CDR1 and CDR2 are MNHEY and SMNVEV (reference sequence). CDR3 DNA: TGTGCCAGCAGTTTATCGATACGGGGGCGGGAGGAGCAGTACTTC. Translating gives CASSLSIRGREEQYF.

This chain links TRBV7-6 with TRBJ2-5; TRBD2 might be the D (5 bases). Between the trimmed V and J ends, which lost 3 bases and 1 base, there was a span of 12 bases. The CDR3 sequence is 15 residues long. Germline loops: CDR1 SGHVS, CDR2 FNYEAQ. CDR3 protein: CASSFMGRPQETQYF. The CDR3 DNA reads as TGTGCCAGCAGCTTCATGGGGAGACCCCAAGAGACCCAGTACTTC.

This sequence joins TRBV6-5 and TRBJ2-2, with D perhaps matching TRBD1 (6 bases). V was clipped by 4 bases and J by 4 bases, with 7 bases between them. The CDR3 length is 13 residues. The germline V gene has CDR1 MNHEY and CDR2 SVGAGI. CDR3 region: CASSLGGTGELFF. The DNA of the CDR3 is TGTGCCAGCAGTTTAGGGGGCACCGGGGAGCTGTTTTTT.

The chain couples TRBV12-5 to TRBJ1-1, with a weak D call TRBD1 (5 bases). CDR1 is LGHNT, CDR2 FRNRAP, per germline. V gave up 3 bases and J gave up 5 bases, with 10 bases separating them. The CDR3 is 13 amino acids. This CDR3 is CASGLEQATEAFF. In nucleotides, the CDR3 is TGTGCTAGTGGTTTAGAACAGGCGACTGAAGCTTTCTTT.

The V gene is TRBV4-1, the J gene TRBJ1-5; a weak D match, TRBD1 (6 bases). V lost 4 bases to trimming and J lost 4 bases, with 20 bases between them. The CDR3 runs 17 residues. The germline V gene has CDR1 MGHRA and CDR2 YSYEKL. Here the CDR3 reads CASSLQNLGGANQPQHF. The CDR3 DNA is TGCGCCAGCAGCCTCCAAAACCTCGGGGGGGCAAATCAGCCCCAGCATTTT.